The 28 T cell receptor beta chains reported below all come from one sample, sequenced in a study of shared clonotypes between healthy human individuals. Assay used: immunoSEQ multiplex PCR; TCRdb lists only in-frame clones, some missing. The repertoire holds about 1.4 million clones, with over 95% as singletons. The sequenced sample consisted of naive CD4+ T cells sorted from blood. Subset specified: CD45RA+ positively selected. These receptors were collected from a man aged 25 to 40 in good health.

As to this clone: This same CDR3 is encoded by further DNA sequences in the sample. V and J are TRBV9 and TRBJ2-2, with D unresolved. The germline gives CDR1 SGDLS, CDR2 YYNGEE. This CDR3 is built from 14 residues. Trimming left V 0 bases short and J 1 base short, with 4 bases between. CDR3 residues: CASSVVGNTGELFF. CDR3 sequence (DNA): TGTGCCAGCAGCGTAGTCGGGAACACCGGGGAGCTGTTTTTT. The entire variable domain, with the rest obtained from reference TRBV9 and TRBJ2-2, is as follows: DSGVTQTPKHLITATGQRVTLRCSPRSGDLSVYWYQQSLDQGLQFLIQYYNGEERAKGNILERFSAQQFPDLHSELNLSSLELGDSALYFCASSVVGNTGELFFGEGSRLTVL.

The J gene is TRBJ2-1, the V gene TRBV6-5, with a weak D call TRBD2 (6 bases). V was pared by 0 bases and J by 14 bases, with 20 bases between. Germline-derived CDR1 and CDR2 are MNHEY and SVGAGI. The CDR3 is 15 residues long. The CDR3 DNA follows: TGTGCCAGCAGTTACTCGAGGTTCGACGGGAGTGGCGAGTTCTTC. Residues: CASSYSRFDGSGEFF.

In regard to this clone: Other DNA sequences of this sample code for an identical CDR3. The chain has TRBV9 and TRBJ2-7, with D unresolved. Germline V gene sequence: CDR1 SGDLS, CDR2 YYNGEE. With 0 bases removed from V and 0 bases from J, the gap between germline ends came to 7 bases. There are 14 residues in the CDR3. The CDR3 nucleotides are TGTGCCAGCAGCGTAGATCCCAGCTCCTACGAGCAGTACTTC. This codes for CASSVDPSSYEQYF.

The DNA for the CDR3 is TGTGCCAGCGGGGGTAGCAATCAGCCCCAGCATTTT. Translated, it gives CASGGSNQPQHF. This chain links TRBV11-2 with TRBJ1-5, with D perhaps matching TRBD1 (5 bases). Looked up from germline, CDR1 is SGHAT and CDR2 is FQNNGV. The CDR3 consists of 12 residues. V gave up 8 bases and J gave up 0 bases, with 5 bases separating them.

The genes are TRBV5-1 and TRBJ2-1; 9 bases align to TRBD1. The V segment lost 4 bases and the J segment 5 bases; nucleotides outside the gene matches: 10. The CDR3 totals 16 residues. Per germline, CDR1 SGHRS and CDR2 YFSETQ. The CDR3 DNA reads as TGCGCCAGCAGCATACTACAGGGGGCCGCTAACAATGAGCAGTTCTTC. Protein: CASSILQGAANNEQFF.

The rearrangement joins TRBV5-6 to TRBJ1-4; no clear D. Germline CDR1 is SGHDT and CDR2 is YYEEEE. CDR3 length equals 15 residues. Trimming left V 4 bases short and J 5 bases short, with 15 bases between. CDR3 residues: CASSTHSEANEKLFF. CDR3 coding DNA: TGTGCCAGCAGCACTCACTCTGAGGCAAATGAAAAACTGTTTTTT.

As for this clone: The identical CDR3 is also encoded by other nucleotide sequences in the sample. CDR3 protein: CASSLGLAGVGEQFF. In DNA form, the CDR3 reads TGTGCCAGCAGCCTTGGACTAGCGGGAGTAGGTGAGCAGTTCTTC. The rearrangement joins TRBV7-2 to TRBJ2-1, with 13 bases matching TRBD2. This CDR3 has 15 amino acids. Trimming took 5 bases from V and 9 from J; bases not matched to a gene: 7. Looked up from germline, CDR1 is SGHTA and CDR2 is FQGNSA.

The V gene is TRBV7-6, the J gene TRBJ2-7; TRBD2 might be the D (6 bases). CDR3 length equals 15 residues. Per germline, CDR1 SGHVS and CDR2 FNYEAQ. V was cut by 5 bases and J by 1 base, with 15 bases left in between. The CDR3 reads CASSVESGGSYEQYF. CDR3 DNA sequence: TGTGCCAGCAGCGTAGAGAGCGGAGGGTCCTACGAGCAGTACTTC. The whole variable domain, remainder taken from reference TRBV7-6 and TRBJ2-7, is GAGVSQSPRYKVTKRGQDVALRCDPISGHVSLYWYRQALGQGPEFLTYFNYEAQQDKSGLPNDRFSAERPEGSISTLTIQRTEQRDSAMYRCASSVESGGSYEQYFGPGTRLTVT.

The chain combines TRBV7-9 with TRBJ2-3, with 11 bases matching TRBD2. The trim removed 7 bases at V and 1 base at J, leaving 7 bases unmatched. Germline V gene lookup returns CDR1 SEHNR and CDR2 FQNEAQ (reference sequence). The CDR3 runs to 16 residues. This CDR3 is CASNQVSGRGTDTQYF. DNA of the CDR3: TGTGCCAGCAACCAAGTTAGCGGGAGGGGCACAGATACGCAGTATTTT.

CDR3 residues: CASSPESGISYEQYF. CDR3 nucleotides: TGTGCCAGTAGTCCTGAATCGGGAATTTCCTACGAGCAGTACTTC. The chain employs TRBV19 and TRBJ2-7; tentatively, D is TRBD2 (5 bases). In germline, CDR1 is LNHDA, CDR2 SQIVND (reference sequence). The germline V and J ends were trimmed by 5 bases and 1 base, with 15 bases remaining between them. The CDR3 is made up of 15 amino acids.

This clone showed up just once. Other nucleotide sequences from this sample produce the same CDR3. J is TRBJ2-1 and V is TRBV5-1, with 7 bases aligning to TRBD2. V lost 4 bases to trimming and J lost 2 bases; unmatched junction nucleotides: 6. The CDR3 is made up of 15 amino acids. CDR1 and CDR2 from the germline V gene are SGHRS and YFSETQ. The CDR3 region has the DNA TGCGCCAGCAGCCCTGGGCTAGCGGCCTACAATGAGCAGTTCTTC. Translating gives CASSPGLAAYNEQFF.

The chain carries TRBV28 and TRBJ2-7, with D uncertain. Germline lookup yields CDR1 MDHEN and CDR2 SYDVKM. Trimming removed 8 bases at V and 2 bases at J, with 13 bases between. CDR3 length equals 13 residues. The CDR3 DNA is TGTGCCAGCTCCCAGGAGAAACCCTACGAGCAGTACTTC. Translating gives CASSQEKPYEQYF.

This chain joins TRBV7-2 and TRBJ2-5, with TRBD1 matching 12 bases. This CDR3 is built from 15 residues. The junction had 6 bases not matched to a gene; V was cut back by 5 bases and J by 5 bases. Germline assignment: CDR1 SGHTA and CDR2 FQGNSA. In DNA, the CDR3 is TGTGCCAGCAGCGCCCGGGACAGGGGGCCGGAGACCCAGTACTTC. This gives the protein CASSARDRGPETQYF.

This rearrangement joins TRBV19 to TRBJ1-5; tentatively, D is TRBD1 (5 bases). The CDR3 loop spans 12 amino acids. V gave up 5 bases and J gave up 6 bases, with 8 bases separating them. Germline values: CDR1 LNHDA, CDR2 SQIVND (reference sequence). CDR3 nucleotide sequence: TGTGCCAGTAGTCCTCAGGGTCAGCCCCAGCATTTT. Amino acid sequence: CASSPQGQPQHF.

The chain uses TRBV5-4 and TRBJ2-3, with D uncertain. The CDR3 has 17 amino acids. The V end lost 4 bases, the J end lost 0 bases, and 18 bases lay between the germline ends. Germline V CDR1 and CDR2: SGHNT, YYREEE (reference sequence). The CDR3 loop reads CASSAPGFRSSTDTQYF. In DNA, the CDR3 is TGTGCCAGCAGCGCTCCGGGCTTCCGTTCAAGCACAGATACGCAGTATTTT.

The chain couples TRBV28 to TRBJ2-7, with 9 nucleotides matching TRBD2. The CDR3 consists of 15 residues. Germline CDR1 reads MDHEN; CDR2 reads SYDVKM. V was pared by 6 bases and J by 5 bases, with 11 bases of the junction left unmatched. The CDR3 here is CASSPGGSGRNEQYF. The DNA for the CDR3 is TGTGCCAGCAGCCCCGGTGGTAGCGGGAGAAACGAGCAGTACTTC. Together with reference TRBV28 and TRBJ2-7, the CDR3 gives the full variable domain: DVKVTQSSRYLVKRTGEKVFLECVQDMDHENMFWYRQDPGLGLRLIYFSYDVKMKEKGDIPEGYSVSREKKERFSLILESASTNQTSMYLCASSPGGSGRNEQYFGPGTRLTVT.

The gene calls are TRBV21-1 and TRBJ2-6; TRBD2 is taken as the D call from the table, unchecked against the DNA. TRBV21-1 is noted as a pseudogene. The length of the CDR3 is 18 residues. The CDR3 loop reads CASSKAGGRGSGANVLTF. The CDR3, as DNA: TGTGCCAGCAGCAAAGCGGGGGGGCGCGGCTCTGGGGCCAACGTCCTGACTTTC.

The chain has TRBV30 and TRBJ2-1; D may be TRBD1 (8 bases). Germline V gives CDR1 GTSNPN, CDR2 SVGIG (reference sequence). This CDR3 has 19 residues. The V end was cut by 5 bases, the J end by 0 bases, with 26 bases between. This CDR3 reads CAWGRTRSFQGASYNEQFF. CDR3 coding DNA: TGTGCCTGGGGAAGGACTAGGAGTTTTCAGGGGGCCTCCTACAATGAGCAGTTCTTC.

V is TRBV7-6 and J is TRBJ2-2; TRBD2 matches 7 bases. This CDR3 has 16 amino acids. Germline lookup yields CDR1 SGHVS and CDR2 FNYEAQ. V dropped 5 bases and J dropped 3; count of bases not matched to a gene: 9. The CDR3 protein is CASSAGAPLDTGELFF. In DNA form, the CDR3 reads TGTGCCAGCAGCGCGGGAGCCCCCTTAGACACCGGGGAGCTGTTTTTT.

The CDR3 region has the DNA TGTGCCAGCAGCCCAAGGGAGCTAGCCGAACGGGGTAATGAGCAGTTCTTC. Translating gives CASSPRELAERGNEQFF. The chain combines TRBV7-8 with TRBJ2-1; weak D call: TRBD2 (5 bases). In germline, CDR1 is SGHVS, CDR2 FQNEAQ. The V end was cut by 5 bases, the J end by 7 bases, with 24 bases between. This CDR3 has 17 residues. Full variable domain (outside the CDR3, taken from reference TRBV7-8 and TRBJ2-1): GAGVSQSPRYKVAKRGQDVALRCDPISGHVSLFWYQQALGQGPEFLTYFQNEAQLDKSGLPSDRFFAERPEGSVSTLKIQRTQQEDSAVYLCASSPRELAERGNEQFFGPGTRLTVL.

The rearrangement uses TRBV28 and TRBJ1-2; 11 nucleotides agree with TRBD1. The CDR3 extends over 16 amino acids. Trimming took 3 bases from V and 8 from J; bases not matched to a gene: 11. The germline V gene has CDR1 MDHEN and CDR2 SYDVKM. The chain's CDR3 is CASSFPSGQGARGYTF. The CDR3, as DNA: TGTGCCAGCAGTTTCCCGTCTGGACAGGGGGCCCGGGGCTACACCTTC.

In its sample, this clone was seen once. The J gene is TRBJ2-7, the V gene TRBV15; tentatively, D is TRBD2 (7 bases). The CDR3 has 13 amino acids. The germline V and J ends were trimmed by 5 bases and 2 bases, with 10 bases remaining between them. Germline values: CDR1 LNHNV, CDR2 YYDKDF (reference sequence). The CDR3 reads CATSGGAAYEQYF. In DNA, the CDR3 is TGTGCCACCAGCGGGGGGGCAGCCTACGAGCAGTACTTC.

This sequence joins TRBV7-6 and TRBJ1-1; D gene unclear. The CDR3 is 15 residues long. Trimming removed 5 bases from V and 4 bases from J, with 17 bases in between. Germline V lookup: CDR1 SGHVS, CDR2 FNYEAQ. The CDR3 DNA reads as TGTGCCAGCAGCCCGACCCGGATAGCAGGCACTGAAGCTTTCTTT. It encodes CASSPTRIAGTEAFF.

The rearrangement joins TRBV7-8 to TRBJ2-7; 8 bases fit TRBD1. This CDR3 comprises 16 residues. The trim removed 5 bases at V and 3 bases at J, leaving 12 bases unmatched. The germline CDR1 and CDR2 sequences are SGHVS and FQNEAQ. This chain's CDR3 is CASSTSRDRPLYEQYF. DNA for the CDR3: TGTGCCAGCAGCACCAGCCGGGACAGGCCCCTCTACGAGCAGTACTTC.

The gene calls are TRBV7-2 and TRBJ1-1; D is unclear. Trimming pared 4 bases from V and 1 base from J, leaving 10 bases between. Germline loops: CDR1 SGHTA, CDR2 FQGNSA. This CDR3 has 14 amino acids. This CDR3 reads CASSSSHPNTEAFF. The CDR3 nucleotides read TGTGCCAGCAGCTCCTCCCACCCGAACACTGAAGCTTTCTTT.

Worth noting for this clone: Other nucleotide sequences from this sample produce the same CDR3. The chain links TRBV7-9 to TRBJ2-7; D gene unclear. Trimming took 5 bases from V and 0 from J, leaving 5 bases between them. Germline lookup yields CDR1 SEHNR and CDR2 FQNEAQ (reference sequence). The CDR3 extends over 12 amino acids. The CDR3 loop reads CASSPSSYEQYF. The CDR3 coding sequence is TGTGCCAGCAGCCCAAGCTCCTACGAGCAGTACTTC.

This clone was observed a single time. V usage is TRBV28 and J usage is TRBJ1-5; D gene ambiguous. The CDR3 sequence is 14 residues long. Trimming removed 5 bases at V and 5 bases at J, with 13 bases between. Germline assignment: CDR1 MDHEN and CDR2 SYDVKM. This CDR3 reads CASSPPLLYQPQHF. DNA of the CDR3: TGTGCCAGCAGTCCCCCCCTTTTGTATCAGCCCCAGCATTTT.

This clone was detected once. Other DNA sequences in the same sample also yield this CDR3. This chain connects TRBV28 to TRBJ1-2; D may be TRBD1 (5 bases). The CDR3 covers 14 residues. The V gene's germline CDR1 is MDHEN and CDR2 SYDVKM. The ends were cut back, 3 bases at V and 2 bases at J, with 10 bases in the middle. The CDR3 nucleotides are TGTGCCAGCAGTTTGCGGGGCGCAAACTATGGCTACACCTTC. This sequence encodes CASSLRGANYGYTF.